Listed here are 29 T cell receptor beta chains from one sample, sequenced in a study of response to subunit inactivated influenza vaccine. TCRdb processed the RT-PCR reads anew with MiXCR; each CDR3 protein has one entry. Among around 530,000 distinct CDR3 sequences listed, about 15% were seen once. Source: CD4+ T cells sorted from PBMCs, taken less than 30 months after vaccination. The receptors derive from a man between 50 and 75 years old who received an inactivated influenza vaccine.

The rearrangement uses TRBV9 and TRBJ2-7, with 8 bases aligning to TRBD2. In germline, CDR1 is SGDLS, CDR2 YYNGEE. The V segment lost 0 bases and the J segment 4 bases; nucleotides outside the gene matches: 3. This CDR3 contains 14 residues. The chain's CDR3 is CASSVGTSGYEQYF. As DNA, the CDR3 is TGTGCCAGCAGCGTAGGCACTAGCGGTTACGAGCAGTACTTC.

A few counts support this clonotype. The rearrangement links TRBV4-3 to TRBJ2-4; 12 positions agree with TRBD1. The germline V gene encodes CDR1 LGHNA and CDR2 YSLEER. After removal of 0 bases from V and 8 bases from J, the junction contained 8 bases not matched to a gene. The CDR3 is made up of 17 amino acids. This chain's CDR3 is CASSQEPGQGARYIQYF. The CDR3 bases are TGCGCCAGCAGCCAAGAACCGGGACAGGGGGCAAGGTACATTCAGTACTTC.

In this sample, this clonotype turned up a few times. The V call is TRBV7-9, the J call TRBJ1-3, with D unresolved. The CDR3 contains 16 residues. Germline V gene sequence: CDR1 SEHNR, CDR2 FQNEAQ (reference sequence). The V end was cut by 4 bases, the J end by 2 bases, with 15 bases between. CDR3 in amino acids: CASSSMGRNAGNTIYF. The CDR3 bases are TGTGCCAGCAGCTCTATGGGTAGGAACGCTGGAAACACCATATATTTT.

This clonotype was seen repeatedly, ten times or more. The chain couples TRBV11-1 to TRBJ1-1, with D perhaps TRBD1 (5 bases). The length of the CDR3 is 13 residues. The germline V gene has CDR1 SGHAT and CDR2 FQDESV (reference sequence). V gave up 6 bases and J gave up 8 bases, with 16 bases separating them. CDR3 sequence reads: CASSGTTAAEAFF. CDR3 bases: TGTGCCAGCAGTGGGACCACGGCGGCAGAAGCTTTCTTT. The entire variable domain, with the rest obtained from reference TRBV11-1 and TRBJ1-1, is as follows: EAEVAQSPRYKITEKSQAVAFWCDPISGHATLYWYRQILGQGPELLVQFQDESVVDDSQLPKDRFSAERLKGVDSTLKIQPAELGDSAMYLCASSGTTAAEAFFGQGTRLTVV.

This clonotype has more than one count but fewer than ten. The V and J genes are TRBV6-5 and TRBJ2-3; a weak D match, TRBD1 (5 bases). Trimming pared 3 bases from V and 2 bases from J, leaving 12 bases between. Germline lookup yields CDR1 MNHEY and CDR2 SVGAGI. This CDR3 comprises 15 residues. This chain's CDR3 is CASSYLQGATDTQYF. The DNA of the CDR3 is TGTGCCAGCAGTTATTTGCAGGGTGCCACAGATACGCAGTATTTT.

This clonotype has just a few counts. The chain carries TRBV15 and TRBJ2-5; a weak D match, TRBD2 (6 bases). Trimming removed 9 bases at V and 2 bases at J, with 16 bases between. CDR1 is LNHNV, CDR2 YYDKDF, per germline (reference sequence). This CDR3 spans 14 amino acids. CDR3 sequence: CATRRGGVQETQYF. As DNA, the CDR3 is TGTGCCACAAGACGCGGAGGGGTGCAAGAGACCCAGTACTTC. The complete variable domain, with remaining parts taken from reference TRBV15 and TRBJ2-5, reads DAMVIQNPRYQVTQFGKPVTLSCSQTLNHNVMYWYQQKSSQAPKLLFHYYDKDFNNEADTPDNFQSRRPNTSFCFLDIRSPGLGDTAMYLCATRRGGVQETQYFGPGTRLLVL.

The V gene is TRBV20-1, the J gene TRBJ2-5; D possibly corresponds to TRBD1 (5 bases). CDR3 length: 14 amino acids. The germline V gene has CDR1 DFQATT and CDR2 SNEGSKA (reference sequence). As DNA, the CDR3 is TGCAGGGCTGAACAGGTGATGGCCCAAGAGACCCAGTACTTC. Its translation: CRAEQVMAQETQYF.

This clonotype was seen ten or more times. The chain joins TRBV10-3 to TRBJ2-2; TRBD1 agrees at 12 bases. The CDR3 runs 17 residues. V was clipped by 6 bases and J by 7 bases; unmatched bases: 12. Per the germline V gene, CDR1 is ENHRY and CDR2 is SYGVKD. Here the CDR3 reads CAISTTVGQGAIGELFF. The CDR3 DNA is TGTGCCATCAGCACAACTGTGGGACAGGGGGCGATCGGGGAGCTGTTTTTT.

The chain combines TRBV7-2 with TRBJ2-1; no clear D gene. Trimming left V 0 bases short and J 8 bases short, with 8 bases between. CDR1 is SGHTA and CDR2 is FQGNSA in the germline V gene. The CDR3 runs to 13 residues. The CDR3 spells CASSLARYDEQFF. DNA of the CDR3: TGTGCCAGCAGCTTAGCACGTTACGATGAGCAGTTCTTC.

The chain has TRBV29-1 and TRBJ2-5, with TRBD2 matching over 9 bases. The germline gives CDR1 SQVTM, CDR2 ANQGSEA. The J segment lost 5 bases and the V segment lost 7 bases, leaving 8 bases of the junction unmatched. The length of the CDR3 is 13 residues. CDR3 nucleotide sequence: TGCAGCGCGACTAGCGGCGCCGGGGAGACCCAGTACTTC. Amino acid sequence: CSATSGAGETQYF.

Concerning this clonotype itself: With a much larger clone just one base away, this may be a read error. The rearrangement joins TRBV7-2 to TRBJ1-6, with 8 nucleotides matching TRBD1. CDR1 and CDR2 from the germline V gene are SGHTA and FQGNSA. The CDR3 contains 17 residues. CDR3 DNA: TGTGCCGGCAGCTTACTCGGACAGGGTGGAAAGAATTCACCCCTCCACTTT. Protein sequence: CAGSLLGQGGKNSPLHF.

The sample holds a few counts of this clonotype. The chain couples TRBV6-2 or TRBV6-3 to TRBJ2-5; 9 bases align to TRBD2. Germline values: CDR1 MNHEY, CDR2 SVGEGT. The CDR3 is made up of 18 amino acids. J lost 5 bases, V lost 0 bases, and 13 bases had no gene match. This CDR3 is CASSYSFSGRSRVETQYF. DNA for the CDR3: TGTGCCAGCAGTTACTCCTTTAGCGGGAGAAGTCGGGTGGAGACCCAGTACTTC.

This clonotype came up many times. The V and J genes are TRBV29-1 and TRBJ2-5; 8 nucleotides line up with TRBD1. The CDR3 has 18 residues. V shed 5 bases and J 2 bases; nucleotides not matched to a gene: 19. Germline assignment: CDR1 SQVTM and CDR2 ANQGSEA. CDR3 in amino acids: CSVRPGTGANRLQETQYF. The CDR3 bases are TGCAGCGTTCGACCCGGGACAGGCGCCAACCGGTTACAAGAGACCCAGTACTTC.

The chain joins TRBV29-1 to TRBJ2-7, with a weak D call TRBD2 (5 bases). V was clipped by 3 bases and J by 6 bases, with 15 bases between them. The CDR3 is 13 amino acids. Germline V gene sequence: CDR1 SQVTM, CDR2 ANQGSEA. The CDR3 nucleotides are TGCAGCGTTGAGGTTGGCAGTCGGGGCGAGCAGTACTTC. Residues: CSVEVGSRGEQYF.

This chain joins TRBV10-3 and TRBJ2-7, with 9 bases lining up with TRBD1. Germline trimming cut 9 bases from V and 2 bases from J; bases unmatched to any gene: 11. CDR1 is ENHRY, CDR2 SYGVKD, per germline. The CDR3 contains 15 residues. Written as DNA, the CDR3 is TGTGCCATTGGACAGGGGTCCGACCTTACCTACGAGCAGTACTTC. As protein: CAIGQGSDLTYEQYF.

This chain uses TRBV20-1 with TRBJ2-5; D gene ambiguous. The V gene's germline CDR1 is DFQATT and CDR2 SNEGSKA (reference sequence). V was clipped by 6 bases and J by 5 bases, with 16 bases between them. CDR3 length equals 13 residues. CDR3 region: CSAWTPQRETQYF. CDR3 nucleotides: TGCAGTGCCTGGACCCCTCAGAGGGAGACCCAGTACTTC.

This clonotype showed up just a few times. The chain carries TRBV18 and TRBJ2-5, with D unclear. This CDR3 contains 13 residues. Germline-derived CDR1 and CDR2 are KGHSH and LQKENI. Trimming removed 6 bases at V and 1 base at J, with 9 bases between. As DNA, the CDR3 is TGTGCCAGCTCCTCGACAACCCAAGAGACCCAGTACTTC. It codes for CASSSTTQETQYF.

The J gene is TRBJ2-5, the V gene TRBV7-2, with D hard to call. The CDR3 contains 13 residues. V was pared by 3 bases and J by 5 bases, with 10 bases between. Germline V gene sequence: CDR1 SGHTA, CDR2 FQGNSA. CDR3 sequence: CASSLTIWETQYF. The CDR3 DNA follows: TGTGCCAGCAGCTTGACGATATGGGAGACCCAGTACTTC. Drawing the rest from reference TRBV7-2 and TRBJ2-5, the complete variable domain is GAGVSQSPSNKVTEKGKDVELRCDPISGHTALYWYRQSLGQGLEFLIYFQGNSAPDKSGLPSDRFSAERTGGSVSTLTIQRTQQEDSAVYLCASSLTIWETQYFGPGTRLLVL.

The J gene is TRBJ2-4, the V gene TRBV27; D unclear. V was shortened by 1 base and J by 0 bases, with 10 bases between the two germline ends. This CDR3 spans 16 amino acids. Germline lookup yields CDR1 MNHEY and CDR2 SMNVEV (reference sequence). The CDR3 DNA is TGTGCCAGCAGTTTATTAACAGAACTAGCCAAAAACATTCAGTACTTC. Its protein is CASSLLTELAKNIQYF.

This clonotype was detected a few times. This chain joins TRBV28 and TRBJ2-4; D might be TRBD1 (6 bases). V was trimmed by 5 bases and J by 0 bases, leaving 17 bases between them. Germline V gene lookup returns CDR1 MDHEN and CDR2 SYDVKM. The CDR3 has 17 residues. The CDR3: CASSLLRGALAKNIQYF. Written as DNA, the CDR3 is TGTGCCAGCAGTCTCCTCAGGGGAGCCCTAGCCAAAAACATTCAGTACTTC.

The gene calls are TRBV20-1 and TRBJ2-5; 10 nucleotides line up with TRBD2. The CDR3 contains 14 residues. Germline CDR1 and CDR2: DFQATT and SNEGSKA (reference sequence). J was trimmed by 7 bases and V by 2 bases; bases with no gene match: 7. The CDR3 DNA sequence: TGCAGTGCTAGAAAGCGGGAGGGCCCCGTGACCCAGTACTTC. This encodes CSARKREGPVTQYF.

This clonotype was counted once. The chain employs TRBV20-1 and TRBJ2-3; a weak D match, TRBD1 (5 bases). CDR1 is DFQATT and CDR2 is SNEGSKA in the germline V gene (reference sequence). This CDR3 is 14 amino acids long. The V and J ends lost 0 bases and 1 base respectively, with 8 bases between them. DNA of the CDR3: TGCAGTGCTAGAGATGGGGCTGGCACAGATACGCAGTATTTT. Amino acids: CSARDGAGTDTQYF.

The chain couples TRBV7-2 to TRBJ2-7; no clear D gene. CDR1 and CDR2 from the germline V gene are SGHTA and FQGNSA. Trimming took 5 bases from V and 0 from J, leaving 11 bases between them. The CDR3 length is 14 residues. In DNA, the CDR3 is TGTGCCAGCAGCCTGTACTTGTACTCCTACGAGCAGTACTTC. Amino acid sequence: CASSLYLYSYEQYF.

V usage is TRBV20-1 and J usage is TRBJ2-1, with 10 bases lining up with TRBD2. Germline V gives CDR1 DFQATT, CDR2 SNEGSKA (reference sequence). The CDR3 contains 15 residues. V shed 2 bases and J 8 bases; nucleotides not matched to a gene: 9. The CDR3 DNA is TGCAGTGCTAGACGAGCGGGGGGGCTTAGCGATGAGCAGTTCTTC. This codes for CSARRAGGLSDEQFF.

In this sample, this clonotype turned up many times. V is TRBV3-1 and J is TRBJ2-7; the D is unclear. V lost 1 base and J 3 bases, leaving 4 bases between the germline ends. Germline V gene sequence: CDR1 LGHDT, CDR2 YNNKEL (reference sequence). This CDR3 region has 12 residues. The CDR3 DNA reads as TGTGCCAGCAGCCAAGGAGTCTACGAGCAGTACTTC. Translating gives CASSQGVYEQYF.

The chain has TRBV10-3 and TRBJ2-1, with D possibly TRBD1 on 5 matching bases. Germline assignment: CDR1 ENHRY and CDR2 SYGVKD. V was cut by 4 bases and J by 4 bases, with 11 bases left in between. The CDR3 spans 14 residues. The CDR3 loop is CAISVGREYNEQFF. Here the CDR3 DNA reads TGTGCCATCAGTGTCGGCAGGGAATACAATGAGCAGTTCTTC.

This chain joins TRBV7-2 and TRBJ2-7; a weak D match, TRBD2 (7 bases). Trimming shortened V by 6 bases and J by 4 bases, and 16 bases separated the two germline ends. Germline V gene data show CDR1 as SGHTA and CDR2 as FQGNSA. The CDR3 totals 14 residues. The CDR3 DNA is TGTGCCAGCAGTCCACAGGGAGGGGGGTACGAGCAGTACTTC. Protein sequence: CASSPQGGGYEQYF.

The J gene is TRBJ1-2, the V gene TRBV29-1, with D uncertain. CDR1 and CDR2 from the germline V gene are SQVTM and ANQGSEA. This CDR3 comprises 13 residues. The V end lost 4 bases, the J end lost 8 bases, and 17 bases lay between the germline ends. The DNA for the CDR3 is TGCAGCGTTGTTTATGAGAGGGAGAAGGGCTACACCTTC. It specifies CSVVYEREKGYTF.

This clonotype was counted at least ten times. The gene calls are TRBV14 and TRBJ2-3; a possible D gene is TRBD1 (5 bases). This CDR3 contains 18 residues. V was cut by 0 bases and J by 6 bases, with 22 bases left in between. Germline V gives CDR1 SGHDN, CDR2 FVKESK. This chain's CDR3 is CASSQDVRGRAPMDTQYF. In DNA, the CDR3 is TGTGCCAGCAGCCAAGATGTTAGGGGCCGCGCCCCCATGGATACGCAGTATTTT.